This T cell receptor beta chain was recorded in a study of cytomegalovirus exposure and HLA in healthy donors. Study-level information: In a later analysis, it was reported that the approximately 120 validation repertoires had been produced on the same platform as the 700 or so repertoires belonging to the first cohort.

V was clipped by 4 bases and J by 9 bases; unmatched bases: 2. The CDR3 is made up of 13 amino acids. Germline-derived CDR1 and CDR2 are SGHTA and FQGNSA. Measured with immunoSEQ multiplex PCR; TCRdb has only the in-frame clones, and not every one. The repertoire holds roughly 120,000 clones, with 70% to 90% as singletons. Sample: PBMCs. The source of this sequence is a woman under 30 in good health and CMV-seropositive. The J gene is TRBJ1-4, the V gene TRBV7-2; the match to TRBD1 covers 10 bases. The CDR3 loop is CASSSGQGQKLFF. CDR3 DNA: TGTGCCAGCAGCTCGGGACAGGGGCAAAAACTGTTTTTT.